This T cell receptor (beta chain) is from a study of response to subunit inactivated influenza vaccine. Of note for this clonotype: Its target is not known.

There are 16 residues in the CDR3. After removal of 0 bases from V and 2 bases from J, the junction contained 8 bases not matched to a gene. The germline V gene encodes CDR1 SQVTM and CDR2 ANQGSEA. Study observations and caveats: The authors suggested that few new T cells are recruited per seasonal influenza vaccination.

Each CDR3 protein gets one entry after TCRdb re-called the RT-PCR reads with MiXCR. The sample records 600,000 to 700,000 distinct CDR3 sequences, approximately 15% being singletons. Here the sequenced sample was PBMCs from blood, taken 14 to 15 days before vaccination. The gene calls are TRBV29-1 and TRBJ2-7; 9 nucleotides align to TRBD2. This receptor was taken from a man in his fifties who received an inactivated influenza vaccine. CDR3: CSVEDRASGNTYEQYF. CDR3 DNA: TGCAGCGTTGAAGATAGGGCTAGCGGGAATACCTACGAGCAGTACTTC.